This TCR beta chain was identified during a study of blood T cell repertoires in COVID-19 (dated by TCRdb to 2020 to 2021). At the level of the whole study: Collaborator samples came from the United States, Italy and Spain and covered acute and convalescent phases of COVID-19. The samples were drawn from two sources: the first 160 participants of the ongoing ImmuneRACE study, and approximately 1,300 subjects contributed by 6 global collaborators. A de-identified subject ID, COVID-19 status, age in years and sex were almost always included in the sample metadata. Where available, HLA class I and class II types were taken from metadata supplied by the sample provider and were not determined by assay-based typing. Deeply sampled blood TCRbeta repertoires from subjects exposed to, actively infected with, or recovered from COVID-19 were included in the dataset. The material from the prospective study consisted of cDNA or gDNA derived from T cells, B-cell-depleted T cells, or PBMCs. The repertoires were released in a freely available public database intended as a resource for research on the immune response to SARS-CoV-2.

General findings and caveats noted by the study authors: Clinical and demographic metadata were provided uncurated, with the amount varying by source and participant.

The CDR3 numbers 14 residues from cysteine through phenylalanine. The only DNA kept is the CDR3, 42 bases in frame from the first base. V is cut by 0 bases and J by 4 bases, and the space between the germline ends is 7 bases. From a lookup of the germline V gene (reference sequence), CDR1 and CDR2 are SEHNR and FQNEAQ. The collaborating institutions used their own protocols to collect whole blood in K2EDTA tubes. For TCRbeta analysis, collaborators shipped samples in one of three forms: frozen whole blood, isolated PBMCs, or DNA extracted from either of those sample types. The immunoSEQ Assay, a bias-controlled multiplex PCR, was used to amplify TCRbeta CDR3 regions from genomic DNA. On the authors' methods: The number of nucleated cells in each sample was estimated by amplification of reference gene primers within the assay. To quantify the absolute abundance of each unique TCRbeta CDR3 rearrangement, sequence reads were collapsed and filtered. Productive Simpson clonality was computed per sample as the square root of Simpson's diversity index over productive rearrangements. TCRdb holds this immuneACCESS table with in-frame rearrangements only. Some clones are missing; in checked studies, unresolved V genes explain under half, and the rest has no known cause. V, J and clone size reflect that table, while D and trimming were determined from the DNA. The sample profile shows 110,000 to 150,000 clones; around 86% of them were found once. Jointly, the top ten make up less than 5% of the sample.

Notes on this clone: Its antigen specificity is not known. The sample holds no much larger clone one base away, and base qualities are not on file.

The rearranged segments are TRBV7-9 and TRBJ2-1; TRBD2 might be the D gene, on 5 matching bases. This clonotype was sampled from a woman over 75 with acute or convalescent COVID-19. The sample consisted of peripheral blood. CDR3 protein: CASSLARTYNEQFF. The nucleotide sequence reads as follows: TGTGCCAGCAGCTTAGCTCGGACTTACAATGAGCAGTTCTTC.